The 26 T cell receptor beta chains given below trace back to one sample, sequenced in a study of cytomegalovirus exposure and HLA in healthy donors (dated by TCRdb to about 2017). Receptors were amplified or captured by the immunoSEQ multiplex PCR assay. For the multiplex PCR, a mixture combining 60 forward primers for TCR Vbeta segments and 13 reverse primers for TCR Jbeta segments was used. TCRdb's version of the immuneACCESS table is confined to in-frame rearrangements and falls short of the full clone set. An unresolved V gene accounts for under half of the shortfall where checked; the remainder is of unknown origin. The sample's table lists a count of fewer than 200,000 clones. The ten top clones hold about 6% of the sample. The sequenced sample consisted of PBMCs. These receptors all stem from a man younger than 40 in good health and CMV-seronegative.

This chain uses TRBV5-1 with TRBJ1-5, with D possibly being TRBD1 (5 bases). CDR1 and CDR2 (germline): SGHRS, YFSETQ. Trimming removed 0 bases from V and 2 bases from J, with 9 bases in between. CDR3 length: 15 amino acids. CDR3 region: CASSLEGFGNQPQHF. The CDR3 nucleotides are TGCGCCAGCAGCTTGGAGGGGTTTGGCAATCAGCCCCAGCATTTT.

The rearrangement links TRBV15 to TRBJ1-1, with 9 nucleotides matching TRBD1. The length of the CDR3 is 18 residues. Germline V gene lookup returns CDR1 LNHNV and CDR2 YYDKDF (reference sequence). J gave up 1 base and V 3 bases, and 12 bases lay outside the gene matches. CDR3 amino acids: CATSRAGTGGGGNTEAFF. The DNA for the CDR3 is TGTGCCACCAGCAGGGCCGGCACAGGGGGCGGGGGGAACACTGAAGCTTTCTTT.

CDR3 sequence reads: CASSGKQGGNQPQHF. The CDR3 bases are TGTGCCAGCAGTGGGAAGCAGGGGGGCAATCAGCCCCAGCATTTT. The chain recombines TRBV6-1 with TRBJ1-5, with 7 bases aligning to TRBD1. J gave up 2 bases and V 4 bases, and 5 bases lay outside the gene matches. The CDR3 is 15 residues long. Germline V CDR1 and CDR2: MNHNS, SASEGT.

V gene TRBV28 combines with J gene TRBJ1-5; 12 bases line up with TRBD1. Germline V gene data show CDR1 as MDHEN and CDR2 as SYDVKM. The CDR3 covers 18 residues. V lost 6 bases and J lost 2; bases outside the gene matches: 11. Here the CDR3 reads CASSHGTGGVLGNQPQHF. The CDR3 nucleotides read TGTGCCAGCAGCCACGGGACAGGGGGCGTATTAGGCAATCAGCCCCAGCATTTT.

The rearrangement links TRBV4-3 to TRBJ1-6, with D perhaps matching TRBD1 (5 bases). Deletions cut 0 bases from V and 7 bases from J, with 10 bases between. The length of the CDR3 is 15 residues. In germline, CDR1 is LGHNA, CDR2 YSLEER. In DNA, the CDR3 is TGCGCCAGCAGCCAAGATCCCAGGGAAAATTCACCCCTCCACTTT. This translates into CASSQDPRENSPLHF.

The chain uses TRBV7-2 and TRBJ2-2; TRBD2 aligns across 8 bases. V shed 5 bases, J shed 6 bases, and the junction held 5 bases outside the gene matches. Per the germline V gene, CDR1 is SGHTA and CDR2 is FQGNSA. The CDR3 is 14 residues long. The CDR3: CASSRGGGAGELFF. In DNA, the CDR3 is TGTGCCAGCAGCCGGGGGGGCGGGGCCGGGGAGCTGTTTTTT.

The chain employs TRBV19 and TRBJ1-3; D is unresolved. The V end was cut by 5 bases, the J end by 2 bases, with 4 bases between. From germline, CDR1 is LNHDA and CDR2 SQIVND (reference sequence). The CDR3 loop spans 12 amino acids. The chain's CDR3 is CASSDTGNTIYF. The CDR3 DNA is TGTGCCAGTAGTGACACTGGAAACACCATATATTTT.

This chain uses TRBV6-5 with TRBJ2-7; 15 nucleotides line up with TRBD2. The CDR3 contains 16 residues. V trimming: 2 bases; J trimming: 3 bases; junction bases outside the gene matches: 2. The germline CDR1 and CDR2 sequences are MNHEY and SVGAGI. The CDR3 protein is CASSYTGLAGGYEQYF. The CDR3 bases are TGTGCCAGCAGTTACACGGGACTAGCGGGGGGCTACGAGCAGTACTTC.

The gene calls are TRBV18 and TRBJ1-5; TRBD1 is a possible D gene (5 bases). The CDR3 sequence is 16 residues long. V lost 6 bases and J lost 1, with 16 bases in between. CDR1 KGHSH and CDR2 LQKENI come from the germline V gene. For the CDR3, the DNA is TGTGCCAGCTCCCCCGGGGAGGGGAGCAGCAATCAGCCCCAGCATTTT. It yields the protein CASSPGEGSSNQPQHF.

The rearrangement uses TRBV6-5 and TRBJ1-4; no reliable D call. CDR1 is MNHEY, CDR2 SVGAGI, per germline. The V and J ends lost 5 bases and 0 bases respectively, with 7 bases between them. The length of the CDR3 is 14 residues. The CDR3 DNA reads as TGTGCCAGCAGTCTCACTCCAACTAATGAAAAACTGTTTTTT. As protein: CASSLTPTNEKLFF.

V and J are TRBV27 and TRBJ2-1; 9 nucleotides align to TRBD2. This CDR3 comprises 15 residues. Germline CDR1 MNHEY, CDR2 SMNVEV (reference sequence). Trimming removed 5 bases from V and 4 bases from J; junction bases left unmatched: 6. CDR3 in amino acids: CASSLAGTVYNEQFF. CDR3 nucleotides: TGTGCCAGCAGTCTAGCGGGAACGGTATACAATGAGCAGTTCTTC.

This rearrangement joins TRBV7-2 to TRBJ2-6; 9 positions match TRBD1. The germline V gene encodes CDR1 SGHTA and CDR2 FQGNSA. This CDR3 has 18 amino acids. With 1 base clipped from V and 0 bases from J, the junction kept 4 bases outside the gene matches. CDR3 sequence (DNA): TGTGCCAGCAGCTTAGAGGGACAGGGTAGCTCTGGGGCCAACGTCCTGACTTTC. Translated: CASSLEGQGSSGANVLTF.

The J gene is TRBJ2-7, the V gene TRBV7-9; 7 nucleotides agree with TRBD1. The germline gives CDR1 SEHNR, CDR2 FQNEAQ (reference sequence). The V segment lost 4 bases and the J segment 4 bases; nucleotides outside the gene matches: 7. This CDR3 region has 14 residues. The CDR3 DNA follows: TGTGCCAGCAGCTCGACAGGGTCACGGTACGAGCAGTACTTC. Protein: CASSSTGSRYEQYF.

The chain carries TRBV28 and TRBJ1-3; D gene uncertain. The V gene's germline CDR1 is MDHEN and CDR2 SYDVKM. The germline V and J ends were trimmed by 6 bases and 7 bases, with 13 bases remaining between them. CDR3 length equals 13 residues. The CDR3 is CASRPDRENTIYF. CDR3 coding DNA: TGTGCCAGCAGACCCGACCGGGAGAACACCATATATTTT.

The chain has TRBV19 and TRBJ2-3; 10 bases agree with TRBD2. CDR3 length equals 15 residues. J gave up 0 bases and V 9 bases, and 6 bases lay outside the gene matches. Germline loops: CDR1 LNHDA, CDR2 SQIVND (reference sequence). CDR3: CASSWTSGSTDTQYF. The CDR3 DNA reads as TGTGCCAGCTCATGGACTAGCGGCAGCACAGATACGCAGTATTTT.

J is TRBJ2-1 and V is TRBV10-1; possible D gene TRBD1, 5 bases. The CDR3 runs to 14 residues. Germline V gene data show CDR1 as WNHNN and CDR2 as SYGVQD (reference sequence). V was cut by 6 bases and J by 3 bases, with 12 bases left in between. The CDR3 DNA reads as TGCGCCAGCAGCACTGGGGCGATCTACAATGAGCAGTTCTTC. It specifies CASSTGAIYNEQFF.

The gene calls are TRBV30 and TRBJ2-5, with TRBD2 as a possible D gene (5 bases). V was pared by 4 bases and J by 0 bases, with 9 bases between. The CDR3 loop spans 13 amino acids. The germline V gene has CDR1 GTSNPN and CDR2 SVGIG (reference sequence). CDR3 loop: CAWTWEYQETQYF. The CDR3, as DNA: TGTGCCTGGACCTGGGAGTACCAAGAGACCCAGTACTTC.

The chain links TRBV15 to TRBJ2-7, with D maybe TRBD1 (5 bases). Germline-derived CDR1 and CDR2 are LNHNV and YYDKDF (reference sequence). The ends were cut back, 0 bases at V and 7 bases at J, with 13 bases in the middle. The CDR3 runs to 14 residues. The chain's CDR3 is CATSRDITKGEQYF. The CDR3 DNA follows: TGTGCCACCAGCAGAGATATCACCAAGGGGGAGCAGTACTTC.

V is TRBV19 and J is TRBJ1-1, with D perhaps TRBD1 (5 bases). The CDR3 sequence is 17 residues long. Germline V gene sequence: CDR1 LNHDA, CDR2 SQIVND (reference sequence). Between the trimmed V and J ends, which lost 4 bases and 3 bases, there was a span of 21 bases. CDR3 loop: CASSTPGGWGRDTEAFF. The CDR3 coding sequence is TGTGCCAGTAGTACCCCCGGGGGATGGGGCAGAGACACTGAAGCTTTCTTT.

CDR3: CASSFLTGDTGELFF. The CDR3 DNA sequence: TGCGCCAGCAGCTTCCTGACAGGGGACACCGGGGAGCTGTTTTTT. The chain combines TRBV5-1 with TRBJ2-2; 8 nucleotides match TRBD1. V lost 2 bases to trimming and J lost 3 bases; unmatched junction nucleotides: 3. CDR1 is SGHRS, CDR2 YFSETQ, per germline. The CDR3 runs 15 residues.

The rearrangement uses TRBV11-3 and TRBJ2-3; D possibly corresponds to TRBD1 (7 bases). V was clipped by 4 bases and J by 4 bases, with 15 bases between them. The CDR3 consists of 15 residues. Germline CDR1 SGHNT, CDR2 YENEEA. CDR3 sequence: CASSSARDRPDTQYF. The CDR3 region has the DNA TGTGCCAGCAGCTCGGCGCGGGACAGACCAGATACGCAGTATTTT.

The chain couples TRBV10-2 to TRBJ2-5, with 9 bases aligning to TRBD1. The ends lost 6 bases at V and 7 bases at J; junction bases unmatched: 9. The CDR3 spans 14 residues. Germline CDR1 reads WSHSY; CDR2 reads SAAADI. CDR3 loop: CASSRDRAPGTQYF. The DNA for the CDR3 is TGCGCCAGCAGCCGGGACAGGGCGCCGGGGACCCAGTACTTC.

V gene TRBV10-3 combines with J gene TRBJ2-1; 8 bases are shared with TRBD2. The J segment lost 3 bases and the V segment lost 1 base, leaving 2 bases of the junction unmatched. The CDR3 consists of 15 residues. Germline V gene data show CDR1 as ENHRY and CDR2 as SYGVKD. In nucleotides, the CDR3 is TGTGCCATCAGTGAGTGGGGACTAGTCTACAATGAGCAGTTCTTC. Translated: CAISEWGLVYNEQFF.

The chain uses TRBV18 and TRBJ1-4, with D perhaps matching TRBD1 (6 bases). Germline V CDR1 and CDR2: KGHSH, LQKENI. This CDR3 has 15 residues. The V gene lost 1 base and the J gene lost 1 base, with 7 bases spanning the gap. In DNA, the CDR3 is TGTGCCAGCTCACCACGGACAGAAACTAATGAAAAACTGTTTTTT. Protein sequence: CASSPRTETNEKLFF.

The V and J genes are TRBV19 and TRBJ2-3; 9 bases match TRBD2. The CDR3 sequence is 15 residues long. In germline, CDR1 is LNHDA, CDR2 SQIVND (reference sequence). Unmatched junction bases numbered 7, after V lost 6 bases and J lost 3 bases. CDR3 sequence (DNA): TGTGCCAGTAGCGAGGGCGGGGGGGCGACAGATACGCAGTATTTT. Translating gives CASSEGGGATDTQYF. Together with reference TRBV19 and TRBJ2-3, the CDR3 gives the full variable domain: DGGITQSPKYLFRKEGQNVTLSCEQNLNHDAMYWYRQDPGQGLRLIYYSQIVNDFQKGDIAEGYSVSREKKESFPLTVTSAQKNPTAFYLCASSEGGGATDTQYFGPGTRLTVL.

The V and J genes are TRBV19 and TRBJ2-7; the D is unclear. The germline V gene encodes CDR1 LNHDA and CDR2 SQIVND (reference sequence). Trimming shortened V by 4 bases and J by 0 bases, and 13 bases separated the two germline ends. This CDR3 has 15 residues. The CDR3 region has the DNA TGTGCCAGTAGTAGGGCAGCCTATGACTCCTACGAGCAGTACTTC. Residues: CASSRAAYDSYEQYF.